This entry lists 8 T cell receptor beta chains sequenced from one sample in a study of a mutant IDH1 vaccine in newly diagnosed glioma. No antigen is known for these receptors. Documented time point: week 35, safety follow-up. The vaccine gave 300 ug of a 20-mer mutant IDH1 peptide subcutaneously per dose. Using immunoSEQ multiplex PCR, the repertoire was profiled, and TCRdb retains in-frame clones only, with some absent. The sample consists of about 32,000 clones, approximately 79% of them appearing once. The sequences come from PBMCs, collected from a glioma patient whose treatment included an IDH1 peptide vaccine. Receptors were obtained from a woman under 40 with glioma. Some clones in this sample may be carry-over from other donors' samples.

Written as DNA, the CDR3 is TGCGCCAGCAGCCAAGTTAGAGGGGAGGTGGACAATGAGCAGTTCTTC. Amino acids: CASSQVRGEVDNEQFF. The V call is TRBV4-1, the J call TRBJ2-1; a weak D match, TRBD2 (6 bases). The CDR3 loop spans 16 amino acids. Per the germline V gene, CDR1 is MGHRA and CDR2 is YSYEKL. Trimming cost V 1 base and J 5 bases, with 15 bases left between them.

This clone has a handful of counts. The chain uses TRBV6-5 and TRBJ2-2; 8 bases fit TRBD2. With V trimmed by 6 bases and J by 1 base, 4 bases remained unmatched. The CDR3 extends over 15 amino acids. Germline assignment: CDR1 MNHEY and CDR2 SVGAGI. The CDR3 spells CASRLAGLNTGELFF. The CDR3 nucleotides are TGTGCCAGCAGGTTAGCGGGATTGAACACCGGGGAGCTGTTTTTT.

The V and J genes are TRBV9 and TRBJ1-4; TRBD1 might be the D (6 bases). The CDR3 sequence is 15 residues long. V was pared by 3 bases and J by 7 bases, with 16 bases between. The V gene's germline CDR1 is SGDLS and CDR2 YYNGEE. CDR3 nucleotides: TGTGCCAGCAGCGAGGGGGGGGGCTTTGGTGAAAAACTGTTTTTT. It codes for CASSEGGGFGEKLFF.

CDR3 in amino acids: CASSQLEGDTEAFF. The CDR3 region has the DNA TGTGCCAGCAGCCAGCTGGAGGGGGACACTGAAGCTTTCTTT. The chain combines TRBV4-2 with TRBJ1-1; tentative D call: TRBD1 (6 bases). With 3 bases removed from V and 3 bases from J, the gap between germline ends came to 11 bases. CDR3 length: 14 amino acids. Germline-derived CDR1 and CDR2 are LGHNA and YNFKEQ.

The V gene is TRBV6-4, the J gene TRBJ2-1; weak D call: TRBD1 (6 bases). Deletions cut 2 bases from V and 7 bases from J, with 12 bases between. The germline gives CDR1 MRHNA, CDR2 SNTAGT. This CDR3 comprises 14 residues. CDR3 DNA sequence: TGTGCCAGCAGTGACCGCGGGCAGGGGAATGAGCAGTTCTTC. It encodes CASSDRGQGNEQFF.

V is TRBV21-1 and J is TRBJ1-5; no check of the table's D call, TRBD1, against the DNA was made. TRBV21-1 is listed as a pseudogene. The CDR3 runs 20 residues. The CDR3 nucleotides are TGTGCCAGCAGCAAAGTGAGGGGGACCCGCGACGCCTATAGCAATCAGCCCCAGCATTTT. This gives the protein CASSKVRGTRDAYSNQPQHF.

The V gene is TRBV30, the J gene TRBJ1-6; 7 bases are a match to TRBD1. The germline V gene has CDR1 GTSNPN and CDR2 SVGIG (reference sequence). Trimming cost V 5 bases and J 6 bases; bases outside gene matches: 7. This CDR3 comprises 14 residues. Here the CDR3 reads CAWATGTRNSPLHF. DNA of the CDR3: TGTGCCTGGGCGACAGGGACCCGTAATTCACCCCTCCACTTT.

This chain joins TRBV2 and TRBJ2-4; D unclear. Trimming cost V 6 bases and J 0 bases, with 9 bases left between them. Looked up from germline, CDR1 is SNHLY and CDR2 is FYNNEI. The CDR3 has 14 residues. The CDR3 here is CASRLAIAKNIQYF. CDR3 coding DNA: TGTGCCAGCAGATTGGCGATAGCCAAAAACATTCAGTACTTC.